Listed here are 4 T cell receptor beta chains from one sample, sequenced in a study of immune evolution from preneoplasia to lung adenocarcinoma. Using immunoSEQ multiplex PCR, the repertoire was profiled, and TCRdb retains in-frame clones only, with some absent. The profile shows 5,000 or so clones, around 76% of them singletons. The sequenced sample consisted of FFPE minimally invasive lung adenocarcinoma tissue. The receptors were gathered from a person aged 55 to 79 with lung adenocarcinoma.

The chain joins TRBV5-6 to TRBJ1-4; 10 bases agree with TRBD1. V shed 4 bases, J shed 7 bases, and the junction held 7 bases outside the gene matches. The V gene's germline CDR1 is SGHDT and CDR2 YYEEEE. The CDR3 loop spans 15 amino acids. For the CDR3, the DNA is TGTGCCAGCAGCGGAGACAGGGGGCGAAGTGAAAAACTGTTTTTT. It specifies CASSGDRGRSEKLFF.

This chain connects TRBV11-2 to TRBJ2-3; D is perhaps TRBD1 (6 bases). V shed 3 bases and J shed 7 bases, with 14 bases lying between them. CDR1 is SGHAT and CDR2 is FQNNGV in the germline V gene. The CDR3 spans 14 residues. CDR3 region: CASSFSRGPNTQYF. For the CDR3, the DNA is TGTGCCAGCAGCTTCTCCAGGGGTCCGAATACGCAGTATTTT.

J is TRBJ2-3 and V is TRBV2; 7 bases are a match to TRBD2. The V gene end was trimmed by 9 bases and the J gene end by 4 bases; junction bases not matched to a gene: 16. From germline, CDR1 is SNHLY and CDR2 FYNNEI. The CDR3 runs 16 residues. The CDR3, as DNA: TGTGCCAGGAATCCCGTGGGGGAGGGCCGTGCAGATACGCAGTATTTT. Protein product: CARNPVGEGRADTQYF. The whole variable domain, filled in from reference TRBV2 and TRBJ2-3, reads EPEVTQTPSHQVTQMGQEVILRCVPISNHLYFYWYRQILGQKVEFLVSFYNNEISEKSEIFDDQFSVERPDGSNFTLKIRSTKLEDSAMYFCARNPVGEGRADTQYFGPGTRLTVL.

This clone is judged large. V is TRBV7-8 and J is TRBJ2-1; D perhaps matches TRBD2 (5 bases). This CDR3 has 11 residues. V lost 7 bases and J lost 7, with 8 bases in between. Germline lookup yields CDR1 SGHVS and CDR2 FQNEAQ. CDR3 amino acids: CASKEVNEQFF. In DNA form, the CDR3 reads TGTGCCAGCAAGGAGGTGAATGAGCAGTTCTTC.